A single sample is the source of the 27 T cell receptor beta chains below, sequenced in a study of blood T cell repertoires in COVID-19 (dated by TCRdb to 2020 to 2021). The library was prepared using the immunoSEQ multiplex PCR assay. TCRdb took over this immuneACCESS table, retaining in-frame rearrangements with V and J assigned. Such tables are incomplete; in checked studies, under half of the missing clones stem from an unresolved V gene, and the remainder is unexplained. In this sample the table shows over 200,000 clones, 91% of which occur a single time. Of the sample, more than 1% falls within the top ten clones. The sample consisted of PBMCs or T cells enriched from blood (not recorded which). The receptors stem from a human donor in a cohort exposed to, infected with or recovered from COVID-19 (not recorded which). The donor label of this sample is uncertain.

The gene calls are TRBV5-4 and TRBJ2-3, with unresolved D. The length of the CDR3 is 13 residues. Trimming left V 2 bases short and J 5 bases short, with 9 bases between. Germline V lookup: CDR1 SGHNT, CDR2 YYREEE (reference sequence). CDR3 loop: CASSFNVGDTQYF. The CDR3 bases are TGTGCCAGCAGCTTTAACGTCGGAGATACGCAGTATTTT. The whole variable domain, filled in from reference TRBV5-4 and TRBJ2-3, reads ETGVTQSPTHLIKTRGQQVTLRCSSQSGHNTVSWYQQALGQGPQFIFQYYREEENGRGNFPPRFSGLQFPNYSSELNVNALELDDSALYLCASSFNVGDTQYFGPGTRLTVL.

The rearrangement joins TRBV5-6 to TRBJ2-7; perhaps TRBD1 as D (6 bases). Per germline, CDR1 SGHDT and CDR2 YYEEEE. This CDR3 is 14 amino acids long. V was clipped by 4 bases and J by 0 bases, with 11 bases between them. DNA for the CDR3: TGTGCCAGCAGCCGAGACAGGATCTCCTACGAGCAGTACTTC. This translates into CASSRDRISYEQYF. Supplemented by reference TRBV5-6 and TRBJ2-7, the full variable domain reads DAGVTQSPTHLIKTRGQQVTLRCSPKSGHDTVSWYQQALGQGPQFIFQYYEEEERQRGNFPDRFSGHQFPNYSSELNVNALLLGDSALYLCASSRDRISYEQYFGPGTRLTVT.

This clone was seen a single time. The chain recombines TRBV4-1 with TRBJ2-7; 7 bases match TRBD1. V was pared by 5 bases and J by 2 bases, with 9 bases of the junction left unmatched. The CDR3 covers 15 residues. Germline lookup yields CDR1 MGHRA and CDR2 YSYEKL. For the CDR3, the DNA is TGCGCCAGCAGCGCCCGAGGGACAGAGACCTACGAGCAGTACTTC. Its translation: CASSARGTETYEQYF.

The chain joins TRBV23-1 to TRBJ1-1; the match to TRBD1 covers 8 bases. TRBV23-1 is identified as an open reading frame with a role that is uncertain. V shed 2 bases, J shed 3 bases, and the junction held 8 bases outside the gene matches. This CDR3 contains 16 residues. In DNA form, the CDR3 reads TGCGCCAGCAGTCAACGGAATTCGGACAGGGACACTGAAGCTTTCTTT. As protein: CASSQRNSDRDTEAFF.

The chain is built from TRBV7-9 and TRBJ1-1; a weak D match, TRBD1 (5 bases). Per germline, CDR1 SEHNR and CDR2 FQNEAQ (reference sequence). This CDR3 spans 11 amino acids. The V end was cut by 3 bases, the J end by 10 bases, with 9 bases between. CDR3 coding DNA: TGTGCCAGCAGCTTGGGGGGTTCAGCTTTCTTT. Protein sequence: CASSLGGSAFF.

The table lists this clone with a count of one. The identical CDR3 is also encoded by other nucleotide sequences in the sample. V gene TRBV6-5 combines with J gene TRBJ2-2, with D perhaps matching TRBD2 (6 bases). Germline V gives CDR1 MNHEY, CDR2 SVGAGI. The CDR3 totals 14 residues. The V end was cut by 6 bases, the J end by 2 bases, with 10 bases between. The CDR3 loop is CASSPGTNTGELFF. In DNA form, the CDR3 reads TGTGCCAGCAGCCCCGGGACTAACACCGGGGAGCTGTTTTTT.

The chain recombines TRBV5-4 with TRBJ2-2; 10 nucleotides line up with TRBD2. The junction had 6 bases not matched to a gene; V was cut back by 0 bases and J by 7 bases. Germline loops: CDR1 SGHNT, CDR2 YYREEE (reference sequence). This CDR3 is 16 amino acids long. The DNA for the CDR3 is TGTGCCAGCAGCTTGGTAGGGCTAGCGGGGGTCGGGGAGCTGTTTTTT. This encodes CASSLVGLAGVGELFF.

V is TRBV4-1 and J is TRBJ1-3, with no clear D. Trimming stripped 4 bases from V and 1 base from J, with 11 bases between. Germline CDR1 reads MGHRA; CDR2 reads YSYEKL. CDR3 length: 15 residues. As DNA, the CDR3 is TGCGCCAGCAGCCCCTACAGCGGTTCTGGAAACACCATATATTTT. Its translation: CASSPYSGSGNTIYF.

The chain joins TRBV12-3 or TRBV12-4 to TRBJ2-5; D might be TRBD1 (6 bases). The V gene lost 5 bases and the J gene lost 4 bases, with 11 bases spanning the gap. The CDR3 is made up of 13 amino acids. Here the CDR3 reads CASSQGSGETQYF. CDR3 sequence (DNA): TGTGCCAGCAGTCAGGGGTCCGGAGAGACCCAGTACTTC.

The gene calls are TRBV10-3 and TRBJ2-1; TRBD1 agrees at 10 bases. CDR1 and CDR2 from the germline V gene are ENHRY and SYGVKD. CDR3 length equals 14 residues. The V segment lost 10 bases and the J segment 6 bases; nucleotides outside the gene matches: 9. The DNA of the CDR3 is TGTGCCAGCCGGAGGACAGGGGGACTCAATGAGCAGTTCTTC. As protein: CASRRTGGLNEQFF.

The chain recombines TRBV24-1 with TRBJ2-2; TRBD1 agrees at 7 bases. This CDR3 contains 13 residues. Germline V lookup: CDR1 KGHDR, CDR2 SFDVKD. After removal of 12 bases from V and 1 base from J, the junction contained 4 bases not matched to a gene. The CDR3 bases are TGTGCCGCCCAGGGGGTGAACACCGGGGAGCTGTTTTTT. The encoded protein is CAAQGVNTGELFF.

This chain uses TRBV19 with TRBJ2-2; D unclear. Trimming took off 1 base at V and 3 bases at J, with 9 bases between the two ends. The CDR3 loop spans 15 amino acids. Germline loops: CDR1 LNHDA, CDR2 SQIVND (reference sequence). CDR3 nucleotides: TGTGCCAGTAGTATAGCCCAGTACGACACCGGGGAGCTGTTTTTT. The encoded protein is CASSIAQYDTGELFF.

This chain joins TRBV25-1 and TRBJ1-6; weak D call: TRBD1 (5 bases). The CDR3 consists of 14 residues. Deletions cut 6 bases from V and 9 bases from J, with 15 bases between. Germline V lookup: CDR1 MGHDK, CDR2 SYGVNS. CDR3 residues: CASRGEGSSSPLHF. DNA for the CDR3: TGTGCCAGCAGAGGGGAGGGATCGAGTTCACCCCTCCACTTT.

This sequence joins TRBV6-5 and TRBJ2-1, with 10 bases fitting TRBD2. This CDR3 is 15 amino acids long. J was trimmed by 4 bases and V by 6 bases; bases with no gene match: 6. Germline loops: CDR1 MNHEY, CDR2 SVGAGI. CDR3 sequence reads: CASSYIAGGYNEQFF. CDR3 bases: TGTGCCAGCAGCTACATAGCGGGGGGATACAATGAGCAGTTCTTC.

A remark on this clone: The CDR3 ends on some other residue instead of the conserved phenylalanine or tryptophan, so this is likely a read error. The DNA is omitted, as the CDR3 cannot be located on it reliably, and the CDR3 follows TCRdb's listing. The genes are TRBV12-5 and TRBJ1-2; the table calls TRBD1, which could not be checked here. The CDR3 sequence runs 8 residues, both termini included. Germline V gene lookup returns CDR1 LGHNT and CDR2 FRNRAP. CDR3 loop: CASGLHRD.

This clone was detected only once. This chain connects TRBV11-2 to TRBJ1-6; D is uncertain. The CDR3 covers 14 residues. CDR1 and CDR2 from the germline V gene are SGHAT and FQNNGV. Trimming stripped 1 base from V and 9 bases from J, with 10 bases between. CDR3 DNA sequence: TGTGCCAGCAGCTTAGTAGACTGGAGTTCACCCCTCCACTTT. Its translation: CASSLVDWSSPLHF.

This clone was recorded once. The gene calls are TRBV11-2 and TRBJ2-5, with 11 bases that match TRBD2. After removal of 3 bases from V and 5 bases from J, the junction contained 5 bases not matched to a gene. The CDR3 has 15 amino acids. Germline V CDR1 and CDR2: SGHAT, FQNNGV. CDR3 DNA: TGTGCCAGCAGCTTGACCCGGACTAGCGGGGAGACCCAGTACTTC. Encoded protein: CASSLTRTSGETQYF.

The chain combines TRBV19 with TRBJ2-6; possibly TRBD2 for D (6 bases). CDR3 length equals 16 residues. Trimming left V 3 bases short and J 4 bases short, with 13 bases between. Germline lookup yields CDR1 LNHDA and CDR2 SQIVND (reference sequence). As DNA, the CDR3 is TGTGCCAGTAGTATGTGGAGGGGCCCCGGGGCCAACGTCCTGACTTTC. It specifies CASSMWRGPGANVLTF.

This sequence joins TRBV4-3 and TRBJ2-1, with 14 bases fitting TRBD2. Trimming at V came to 1 base and at J to 6 bases, leaving 5 bases not matched to a gene. Germline lookup yields CDR1 LGHNA and CDR2 YSLEER. CDR3 size: 17 residues. In nucleotides, the CDR3 is TGCGCCAGCAGCCAAGTCGGAGGACTAGCGGGGGGCAATGAGCAGTTCTTC. It translates to CASSQVGGLAGGNEQFF.

The genes are TRBV19 and TRBJ2-5; D possibly corresponds to TRBD2 (7 bases). The V end lost 6 bases, the J end lost 4 bases, and 24 bases lay between the germline ends. The CDR3 totals 17 residues. Germline V CDR1 and CDR2: LNHDA, SQIVND (reference sequence). The CDR3 spells CASSLFGLRGPGETQYF. The DNA of the CDR3 is TGTGCCAGTAGCCTCTTCGGTTTGCGGGGGCCAGGAGAGACCCAGTACTTC.

This clone was seen a few times. This chain uses TRBV7-9 with TRBJ1-2; TRBD1 aligns across 9 bases. CDR1 and CDR2 from the germline V gene are SEHNR and FQNEAQ (reference sequence). Losses at the gene ends were 5 bases for V and 5 bases for J; bases not matched to a gene: 6. The CDR3 runs to 14 residues. The CDR3 loop reads CASSQGTGSYGYTF. The CDR3 DNA reads TGTGCCAGCAGCCAAGGGACAGGGAGTTATGGCTACACCTTC.

The J gene is TRBJ1-2, the V gene TRBV24-1, with D tentatively TRBD1 (6 bases). The CDR3 extends over 14 amino acids. V was pared by 0 bases and J by 2 bases, with 6 bases between. CDR1 and CDR2 (germline): KGHDR, SFDVKD. The CDR3 here is CATSDLQGNYGYTF. The CDR3 DNA reads TGTGCCACCAGTGATTTGCAGGGGAACTATGGCTACACCTTC.

The chain carries TRBV5-4 and TRBJ1-1; maybe TRBD1 (5 bases). Trimming cost V 4 bases and J 8 bases, with 18 bases left between them. CDR3 size: 14 residues. Per the germline V gene, CDR1 is SGHNT and CDR2 is YYREEE (reference sequence). The CDR3 loop is CASSTPDTTREAFF. The CDR3 DNA sequence: TGTGCCAGCAGCACACCGGACACAACCCGGGAAGCTTTCTTT.

This rearrangement joins TRBV13 to TRBJ2-5; 9 bases line up with TRBD2. Germline CDR1 and CDR2: PRHDT and FYEKMQ (reference sequence). The V gene end was trimmed by 0 bases and the J gene end by 2 bases; junction bases not matched to a gene: 4. The CDR3 spans 16 residues. The CDR3 DNA reads TGTGCCAGCAGCTTAGGTCTGCGGGGGGGGCAAGAGACCCAGTACTTC. Its protein is CASSLGLRGGQETQYF.

This chain links TRBV9 with TRBJ1-4; TRBD1 is a possible D gene (5 bases). CDR3 length equals 13 residues. Germline assignment: CDR1 SGDLS and CDR2 YYNGEE. Trimming shortened V by 4 bases and J by 4 bases, and 8 bases separated the two germline ends. The CDR3 DNA sequence: TGTGCCAGCAGCCGAGACAGTAATGAAAAACTGTTTTTT. This codes for CASSRDSNEKLFF.

V gene TRBV6-5 combines with J gene TRBJ1-4; 9 positions match TRBD1. The germline gives CDR1 MNHEY, CDR2 SVGAGI. With 5 bases clipped from V and 2 bases from J, the junction kept 3 bases outside the gene matches. The CDR3 spans 15 residues. CDR3 loop: CASSRDRVTNEKLFF. CDR3 sequence (DNA): TGTGCCAGCAGTCGGGACAGGGTTACTAATGAAAAACTGTTTTTT.

This chain joins TRBV14 and TRBJ1-2; 7 nucleotides line up with TRBD1. The germline CDR1 and CDR2 sequences are SGHDN and FVKESK. The CDR3 sequence is 13 residues long. Losses at the gene ends were 3 bases for V and 8 bases for J; bases not matched to a gene: 6. The CDR3 DNA is TGTGCCAGCAGCCAGACACAGGGGTACGGCTACACCTTC. Encoded protein: CASSQTQGYGYTF.